This is a list of T cell receptor beta chains from one sample in a study of T cell changes during pregnancy in multiple sclerosis. The data were produced by immunoSEQ multiplex PCR, yet TCRdb's version contains in-frame clones alone and is incomplete. The sample carries more than 35,000 clones, around nine tenths recorded once. This specimen was CD4+ T cells from peripheral blood mononuclear cells, taken in the first trimester of pregnancy. Source of these receptors: a female donor with multiple sclerosis, enrolled in a pregnancy study. CDR3s leave out the opening cysteine and the closing phenylalanine or tryptophan. The order of the fields is J gene, CDR3 length, V gene, CDR3 protein.

TRBJ2-1 14 TRBV4-1 ASSHHTSASYNEQF
TRBJ1-1 11 TRBV6-6 ASSSLKSAEAF
TRBJ2-1 13 TRBV9 ASSISGTRGYEQF
TRBJ2-1 11 TRBV6-4 ASSDQGAGEQF
TRBJ2-5 14 TRBV5-1 ASSYNRGRFEETQY
TRBJ2-5 13 TRBV11-2 ASSLGREGPKTQY
TRBJ2-4 14 TRBV5-4 ASSTGQARTKNIQY
TRBJ2-7 14 TRBV6-4 ASSDFAPGQSWWQY
TRBJ1-1 8 TRBV30 AWISTEAF
TRBJ2-7 13 TRBV11-2 ASTLPTLPGGEQY
TRBJ1-2 13 TRBV5-5 ASSLGPGQVSGYT
TRBJ2-3 15 TRBV7-2 ASSDQLAGGARDTQY
TRBJ2-2 15 TRBV7-3 ASSLNAGGSNTGELF
TRBJ2-2 11 TRBV18 ASSPSNTGELF
TRBJ1-2 14 TRBV5-4 ASKDVAVSFNYGYT
TRBJ2-7 15 TRBV2 ASSEARRLANDLEQY